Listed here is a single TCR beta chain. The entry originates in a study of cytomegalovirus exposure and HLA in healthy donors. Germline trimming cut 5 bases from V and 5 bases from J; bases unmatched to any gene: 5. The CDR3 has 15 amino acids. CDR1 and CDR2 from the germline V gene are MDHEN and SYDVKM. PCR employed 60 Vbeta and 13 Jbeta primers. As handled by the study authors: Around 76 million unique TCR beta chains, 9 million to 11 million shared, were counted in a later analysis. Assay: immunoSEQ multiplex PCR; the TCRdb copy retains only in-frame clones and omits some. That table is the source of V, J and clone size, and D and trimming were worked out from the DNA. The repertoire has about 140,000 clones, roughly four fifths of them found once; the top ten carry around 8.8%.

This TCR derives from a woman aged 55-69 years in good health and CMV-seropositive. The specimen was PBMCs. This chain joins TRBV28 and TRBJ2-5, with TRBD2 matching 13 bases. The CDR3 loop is CASSVLAGGVETQYF. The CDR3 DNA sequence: TGTGCCAGCAGTGTACTAGCGGGAGGGGTCGAGACCCAGTACTTC.